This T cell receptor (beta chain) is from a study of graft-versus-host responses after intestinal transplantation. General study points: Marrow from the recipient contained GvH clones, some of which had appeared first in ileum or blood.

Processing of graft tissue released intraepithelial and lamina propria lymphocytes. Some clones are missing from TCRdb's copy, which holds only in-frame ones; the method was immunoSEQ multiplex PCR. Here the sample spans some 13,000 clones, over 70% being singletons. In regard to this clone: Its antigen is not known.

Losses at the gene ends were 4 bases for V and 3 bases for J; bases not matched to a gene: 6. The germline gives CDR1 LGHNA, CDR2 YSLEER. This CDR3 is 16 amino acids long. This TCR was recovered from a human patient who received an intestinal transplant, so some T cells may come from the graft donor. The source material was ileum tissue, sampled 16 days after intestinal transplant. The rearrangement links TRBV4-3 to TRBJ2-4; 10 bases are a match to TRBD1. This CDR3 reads CASSLHRTGGKNIQYF. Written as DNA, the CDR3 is TGCGCCAGCAGCCTCCACCGGACAGGGGGCAAAAACATTCAGTACTTC.